This TCR beta chain was sequenced for a study of beta chain features in type 1 diabetes. Study details: On cell yields, gender and age, patients and healthy donors were similar.

This clone was seen more than once but under ten times. Every bit of the isolated RNA underwent reverse transcription, so sequencing read expressed TCRB transcripts. Here immunoSEQ multiplex PCR was the method, and the copy in TCRdb shows in-frame clones only, minus some. Among about 330,000 clones listed, around 10% were seen once. The CDR3 covers 14 residues. Germline V gene sequence: CDR1 MNHNS, CDR2 SASEGT. The germline V and J ends were trimmed by 4 bases and 4 bases, with 14 bases remaining between them. Material: naive CD4+ T cells from blood. The chain links TRBV6-1 to TRBJ2-7; a weak D match, TRBD2 (6 bases). The receptor was derived from a woman in her 30s in good health. CDR3 sequence reads: CASSAGLTGYEQYF. The CDR3 region has the DNA TGTGCCAGCAGTGCTGGACTAACCGGGTACGAGCAGTACTTC.